The T cell receptor (beta chain) described here comes from a study of blood T cell repertoires in COVID-19 (dated by TCRdb to 2020 to 2021). For the wider study: Samples from collaborators originated in the United States, Italy and Spain and spanned both the acute and convalescent phases of COVID-19. Where available, HLA class I and class II types were obtained from metadata supplied by the sample provider rather than from assay-based typing. The material from the prospective study consisted of cDNA or gDNA derived from T cells, B-cell-depleted T cells, or PBMCs. Subjects who had been exposed to COVID-19, were actively infected with it, or had recovered from it provided the deeply sampled blood TCRbeta repertoires that made up the dataset. The repertoires were released in a freely available public database intended as a resource for research on the immune response to SARS-CoV-2. The samples were drawn from two sources: the first 160 participants of the ongoing ImmuneRACE study, and 1,254 subjects contributed by 6 global collaborators. Nearly every sample came with metadata listing a de-identified subject ID, COVID-19 status, age in years and sex. Results and caveats for the whole study, not just this receptor: The amount of clinical and demographic metadata varied by source and participant and was provided uncurated.

Participants in the prospective study were aged 18 to 89 years, lived in about two dozen United States geographic areas, and enrolled through a virtual design. Cohort assignment in the prospective study relied on participant-reported clinical history from a screening survey and a study questionnaire. Exposed participants had been in contact, within 2 weeks of entering the study, with a person who had a PCR-confirmed or clinician-diagnosed case of COVID-19. Each participant in the prospective study had whole blood, serum and a nasopharyngeal or oropharyngeal swab collected by mobile phlebotomists. Participants in the prospective study had the option to provide additional blood draws and questionnaires over a roughly 2-month period. Before DNA extraction, blood samples from the prospective study were shipped at room temperature or frozen. Turning to this clone: Its specific antigen is unknown. Base qualities are not recorded, but no much larger clone differs from it by a single base.

The CDR3 runs 13 amino acids, cysteine and phenylalanine included. The read is trimmed to its CDR3 DNA, 39 bases read in frame from base 1. CDR1 SQVTM and CDR2 ANQGSEA were looked up in the germline V gene. Trimming removed 4 bases from V and 0 bases from J, leaving 10 bases between the germline ends. TCRbeta CDR3 regions were amplified from genomic DNA by means of the immunoSEQ Assay, a bias-controlled multiplex PCR. In the original analysis: The number of nucleated cells in each sample was estimated by amplification of reference gene primers within the assay. Sequence reads were collapsed and filtered to measure the absolute abundance of every unique TCRbeta CDR3 rearrangement. For each sample, productive Simpson clonality was calculated as the square root of Simpson's diversity index across productive rearrangements. The clones in this table, taken by TCRdb from immuneACCESS, are in-frame only. Not every clone is retained; where verified, under half of the shortfall comes from an unresolved V gene, and the cause of the rest is unknown. That table furnishes V, J and clone size, whereas the DNA furnished D and trimming. In this sample the table shows fewer than 350,000 clones, roughly 85% of which occur a single time. The ten largest clones add up to 1.9% of the sample.

The sequenced sample consisted of PBMCs or T cells enriched from blood (not recorded which). The sequence was collected from a woman in her thirties who had been exposed to COVID-19. The chain joins TRBV29-1 to TRBJ2-7, with an unclear D gene assignment. The CDR3 reads as follows: CSVVEHVSYEQYF. The DNA reads as follows: TGCAGCGTTGTAGAACACGTCTCCTACGAGCAGTACTTC.